What follows are 25 T cell receptor beta chains derived from one specimen sequenced in a study of memory CD4+ T cells and cytomegalovirus serostatus. Single viable CD3+CD4+CD8-CD45RO+ cells were sorted as the memory CD4+ T cells. The assay was immunoSEQ multiplex PCR, and TCRdb's table has in-frame clones only and misses some. The profile shows 35,000 to 40,000 clones, around 80% of them singletons. The source material was memory CD4+ T cells from blood. These receptors were taken from an adult in good health and CMV-seropositive.

As DNA, the CDR3 is TGTGCCAGCAGCCAAGGTCTGGGGGGTATTAACACTGAAGCTTTCTTT. Amino acids: CASSQGLGGINTEAFF. The rearrangement links TRBV4-2 to TRBJ1-1; D might be TRBD1 (5 bases). Germline V gene lookup returns CDR1 LGHNA and CDR2 YNFKEQ. The CDR3 contains 16 residues. V lost 1 base to trimming and J lost 2 bases, with 14 bases between them.

This clone was recorded once. This chain joins TRBV6-4 and TRBJ2-1; D remains unclear. V was clipped by 5 bases and J by 7 bases, with 18 bases between them. Per the germline V gene, CDR1 is MRHNA and CDR2 is SNTAGT. CDR3 length: 15 amino acids. The CDR3 protein is CASSPMDGSGNEQFF. Written as DNA, the CDR3 is TGTGCCAGCAGTCCCATGGACGGGTCAGGAAATGAGCAGTTCTTC.

This chain links TRBV5-1 with TRBJ2-1; a weak D match, TRBD2 (7 bases). This CDR3 region has 15 residues. Looked up from germline, CDR1 is SGHRS and CDR2 is YFSETQ. Trimming shortened V by 0 bases and J by 8 bases, and 15 bases separated the two germline ends. CDR3 DNA: TGCGCCAGCAGCTTGGCCGGGGGGCGCGGCGATGAGCAGTTCTTC. This codes for CASSLAGGRGDEQFF.

V gene TRBV15 combines with J gene TRBJ2-7; 7 bases agree with TRBD2. Germline lookup yields CDR1 LNHNV and CDR2 YYDKDF (reference sequence). V was pared by 0 bases and J by 4 bases, with 9 bases of the junction left unmatched. CDR3 length: 16 amino acids. The CDR3 bases are TGTGCCACCAGCAGAGATCGGTCTAGCGGAAAATACGAGCAGTACTTC. As protein: CATSRDRSSGKYEQYF.

The chain uses TRBV7-2 and TRBJ1-2, with D uncertain. This CDR3 has 14 amino acids. V lost 5 bases to trimming and J lost 2 bases, with 12 bases between them. Germline V gene lookup returns CDR1 SGHTA and CDR2 FQGNSA. CDR3 bases: TGTGCCAGCAGCCCCAGGCCGGACAACTATGGCTACACCTTC. It encodes CASSPRPDNYGYTF.

The sample holds a few counts of this clone. V and J are TRBV2 and TRBJ1-5; D unresolved. The germline V gene encodes CDR1 SNHLY and CDR2 FYNNEI. V was pared by 8 bases and J by 1 base, with 9 bases between. This CDR3 region has 13 residues. The CDR3 coding sequence is TGTGCCAGCTCACGAGACAGCAATCAGCCCCAGCATTTT. Its protein product is CASSRDSNQPQHF.

This clone was recorded a few times. This sequence joins TRBV6-1 and TRBJ1-1; unclear D gene. This CDR3 has 14 residues. Germline V gives CDR1 MNHNS, CDR2 SASEGT. V lost 3 bases and J 3 bases, leaving 11 bases between the germline ends. The CDR3 DNA follows: TGTGCCAGCAGTGACCAGGACGGTTACACTGAAGCTTTCTTT. It encodes CASSDQDGYTEAFF.

This clone was detected only a few times. The chain is built from TRBV7-9 and TRBJ1-2; no definite D call. The CDR3 covers 11 residues. In germline, CDR1 is SEHNR, CDR2 FQNEAQ (reference sequence). Trimming removed 8 bases from V and 0 bases from J, with 4 bases in between. CDR3 residues: CASGTNYGYTF. The DNA of the CDR3 is TGTGCCAGCGGAACTAACTATGGCTACACCTTC.

The rearrangement joins TRBV7-2 to TRBJ2-1, with 9 bases identical to TRBD1. The CDR3 contains 16 residues. Germline V gene data show CDR1 as SGHTA and CDR2 as FQGNSA. V shed 4 bases and J 7 bases; nucleotides not matched to a gene: 11. Here the CDR3 reads CASSSRSGQGMNEQFF. CDR3 nucleotide sequence: TGTGCCAGCAGCTCTAGGTCGGGACAGGGTATGAATGAGCAGTTCTTC.

This rearrangement joins TRBV11-2 to TRBJ2-1; TRBD2 aligns across 12 bases. Trimming took 5 bases from V and 1 from J; bases not matched to a gene: 6. CDR3 length: 17 amino acids. Germline values: CDR1 SGHAT, CDR2 FQNNGV. CDR3 nucleotide sequence: TGTGCCAGCAGCCCTCGACTAGCGGGGGAATCCTACAATGAGCAGTTCTTC. This sequence encodes CASSPRLAGESYNEQFF. The full variable domain, its missing parts supplied by reference TRBV11-2 and TRBJ2-1, is EAGVAQSPRYKIIEKRQSVAFWCNPISGHATLYWYQQILGQGPKLLIQFQNNGVVDDSQLPKDRFSAERLKGVDSTLKIQPAKLEDSAVYLCASSPRLAGESYNEQFFGPGTRLTVL.

This chain joins TRBV28 and TRBJ2-1, with D tentatively TRBD1 or TRBD2 (5 bases each). Trimming took off 3 bases at V and 5 bases at J, with 11 bases between the two ends. The CDR3 extends over 14 amino acids. Germline CDR1 reads MDHEN; CDR2 reads SYDVKM. The CDR3 DNA sequence: TGTGCCAGCAGTTTCGCCGGGACCCACAATGAGCAGTTCTTC. Protein sequence: CASSFAGTHNEQFF.

The CDR3 spells CASQTGTAQETQYF. The CDR3 DNA reads TGCGCCAGCCAGACTGGGACAGCCCAAGAGACCCAGTACTTC. The chain uses TRBV5-1 and TRBJ2-5; 7 nucleotides agree with TRBD1. Germline V gene sequence: CDR1 SGHRS, CDR2 YFSETQ. This CDR3 region has 14 residues. The ends lost 7 bases at V and 1 base at J; junction bases unmatched: 7.

V and J are TRBV6-5 and TRBJ1-2; TRBD1 aligns across 7 bases. CDR3 length: 13 amino acids. The germline gives CDR1 MNHEY, CDR2 SVGAGI. J gave up 8 bases and V 4 bases, and 7 bases lay outside the gene matches. The CDR3 DNA follows: TGTGCCAGCAGTTCGACAGGGTTGGGAGGCTACACCTTC. Its translation: CASSSTGLGGYTF.

V is TRBV6-6 and J is TRBJ2-7; 8 bases align to TRBD2. Trimming cost V 6 bases and J 0 bases; bases outside gene matches: 4. CDR1 and CDR2 (germline): MNHNY, SVGAGI (reference sequence). CDR3 length equals 14 residues. Here the CDR3 reads CASSRTSTSYEQYF. The CDR3 coding sequence is TGTGCCAGCAGCCGGACTAGCACCTCCTACGAGCAGTACTTC.

This clone has only a few counts. The V and J genes are TRBV19 and TRBJ2-5; D is unresolved. This CDR3 is 13 amino acids long. The germline CDR1 and CDR2 sequences are LNHDA and SQIVND (reference sequence). Trimming took off 5 bases at V and 1 base at J, with 8 bases between the two ends. The CDR3 bases are TGTGCCAGTAGTCGGTCGGTCCAAGAGACCCAGTACTTC. Translation gives CASSRSVQETQYF.

This clone was seen once. The CDR3 reads CASCRTSGGNIPYEQYF. CDR3 nucleotide sequence: TGCGCCAGCTGCCGGACTAGCGGGGGTAATATTCCCTACGAGCAGTACTTC. V is TRBV10-2 and J is TRBJ2-7; 13 nucleotides match TRBD2. The trim removed 8 bases at V and 2 bases at J, leaving 12 bases unmatched. Germline V gene sequence: CDR1 WSHSY, CDR2 SAAADI. This CDR3 spans 17 amino acids.

The chain joins TRBV4-3 to TRBJ2-2, with a possible D match to TRBD2 (5 bases). Germline V CDR1 and CDR2: LGHNA, YSLEER. Trimming took off 1 base at V and 5 bases at J, with 8 bases between the two ends. The CDR3 extends over 14 amino acids. The CDR3 bases are TGCGCCAGCAGCCAAGTTATAGCGACCGGGGAGCTGTTTTTT. It translates to CASSQVIATGELFF.

This chain connects TRBV6-5 to TRBJ2-5; no definite D call. The CDR3 contains 14 residues. Trimming took off 4 bases at V and 2 bases at J, with 11 bases between the two ends. Germline CDR1 is MNHEY and CDR2 is SVGAGI. CDR3 region: CASSWTVTQETQYF. In DNA form, the CDR3 reads TGTGCCAGCAGTTGGACGGTTACTCAAGAGACCCAGTACTTC.

The chain carries TRBV7-9 and TRBJ1-2; 11 nucleotides match TRBD1. The ends lost 4 bases at V and 8 bases at J; junction bases unmatched: 6. The CDR3 extends over 14 amino acids. Germline V CDR1 and CDR2: SEHNR, FQNEAQ (reference sequence). CDR3 nucleotide sequence: TGTGCCAGCAGCTCTCTCCGGACAGGGGGCGGCTACACCTTC. Residues: CASSSLRTGGGYTF.

The rearrangement joins TRBV6-1 to TRBJ2-3, with 9 bases fitting TRBD2. Trimming cost V 7 bases and J 14 bases; bases outside gene matches: 16. Germline CDR1 MNHNS, CDR2 SASEGT. The CDR3 spans 14 residues. CDR3 amino acids: CASNPSGGLTHPYF. The CDR3 region has the DNA TGTGCCAGCAACCCCAGCGGGGGGCTGACCCACCCGTATTTT.

The chain links TRBV29-1 to TRBJ1-1; TRBD1 aligns across 8 bases. CDR3 length: 12 residues. Trimming cost V 6 bases and J 4 bases; bases outside gene matches: 4. Germline CDR1 and CDR2: SQVTM and ANQGSEA. The DNA of the CDR3 is TGCAGCGTGCAGGGGGCTAGCACTGAAGCTTTCTTT. It encodes CSVQGASTEAFF.

This clone is medium-sized by share. This chain joins TRBV7-8 and TRBJ1-1; 10 bases match TRBD1. CDR3 length: 16 residues. Losses at the gene ends were 1 base for V and 5 bases for J; bases not matched to a gene: 7. From germline, CDR1 is SGHVS and CDR2 FQNEAQ. The CDR3 sequence: CASSLVPGQGGTEAFF. As DNA, the CDR3 is TGTGCCAGCAGCTTAGTCCCTGGACAGGGGGGGACTGAAGCTTTCTTT.

V and J are TRBV6-6 and TRBJ1-1, with D unresolved. This CDR3 is 12 amino acids long. The germline CDR1 and CDR2 sequences are MNHNY and SVGAGI (reference sequence). The V gene lost 6 bases and the J gene lost 7 bases, with 12 bases spanning the gap. Here the CDR3 reads CASSKVRNEAFF. In DNA form, the CDR3 reads TGTGCCAGCAGCAAAGTTCGAAATGAAGCTTTCTTT.

The CDR3 is CASQGNSNQPQHF. CDR3 DNA sequence: TGTGCCAGCCAGGGGAATAGCAATCAGCCCCAGCATTTT. The rearrangement links TRBV2 to TRBJ1-5; D is possibly TRBD1 (6 bases). The CDR3 is 13 amino acids. V lost 8 bases and J lost 0, with 8 bases in between. Germline V gene sequence: CDR1 SNHLY, CDR2 FYNNEI.

The chain employs TRBV4-1 and TRBJ2-1, with TRBD2 identical over 10 bases. The CDR3 has 15 amino acids. The junction had 7 bases not matched to a gene; V was cut back by 2 bases and J by 9 bases. Germline V gene sequence: CDR1 MGHRA, CDR2 YSYEKL. The CDR3 nucleotides are TGCGCCAGCAGCCAACCCGCCGGGACTAGCGTTGAGCAGTTCTTC. Its protein product is CASSQPAGTSVEQFF.